This T cell receptor beta chain appears in the sequencing data of a study of OX40 agonist ivuxolimab in advanced cancers. At the level of the study: Partial responses were achieved by three patients: one hepatocellular carcinoma, two cutaneous melanoma.

Patients had blood sampled at baseline and again on cycle 4 day 1 and cycle 7 day 1. Findings of the study overall: There were also nonresponders showing low normalized T-cell clonal expansion.

The repertoire was sequenced with immunoSEQ multiplex PCR; TCRdb's copy has only in-frame clones and lacks some. The repertoire holds approximately 70,000 clones, 70% to 90% seen once, with roughly 0.59% in the top ten. Points on this clone: Antigen unknown.

J was trimmed by 8 bases and V by 7 bases; bases with no gene match: 13. CDR3 length: 15 residues. Germline lookup yields CDR1 MDHEN and CDR2 SYDVKM. The rearrangement joins TRBV28 to TRBJ1-3; TRBD1 aligns across 8 bases. This sequence originates from an adult with an advanced solid tumor such as melanoma, head and neck, liver or kidney cancer. The sequencing here drew on CD4+ or CD8+ T cells sorted from blood, taken in a trial of the OX40 agonist ivuxolimab. The chain's CDR3 is CASTIQQGGADTIYF. In DNA form, the CDR3 reads TGTGCCAGCACCATCCAACAGGGGGGCGCGGACACCATATATTTT. Filled out from reference TRBV28 and TRBJ1-3, the complete variable domain reads DVKVTQSSRYLVKRTGEKVFLECVQDMDHENMFWYRQDPGLGLRLIYFSYDVKMKEKGDIPEGYSVSREKKERFSLILESASTNQTSMYLCASTIQQGGADTIYFGEGSWLTVV.